The 12 T cell receptor beta chains presented below share a single source sample, sequenced in a study of spatial heterogeneity in lung cancer. One entry per CDR3 protein, called by TCRdb with MiXCR from the 5' RACE reads. The sample holds 2,000 to 3,000 distinct CDR3 sequences; less than 1.5% are singletons and the top ten take roughly a tenth. Time point: sample taken at primary tumor resection. These receptors' antigens are unknown. Study-level results: Tumors with more nonsynonymous mutations had more expanded intratumoral alpha and beta TCRs.

The sequenced sample was lung tumor tissue, obtained at surgery. These receptors were taken from a male donor with early-stage non-small cell lung cancer.

By share, this clonotype ranks as medium-sized. V gene TRBV6-2 or TRBV6-3 combines with J gene TRBJ2-1, with TRBD2 matching over 8 bases. The CDR3 sequence is 13 residues long. The trim removed 4 bases at V and 7 bases at J, leaving 3 bases unmatched. Per germline, CDR1 MNHEY and CDR2 SVGEGT. The CDR3 DNA follows: TGTGCCAGCAGTTCGCGCGGGAGGAATGAGCAGTTCTTC. Encoded protein: CASSSRGRNEQFF.

This clonotype was recorded many times. The J gene is TRBJ2-4, the V gene TRBV20-1; 8 nucleotides match TRBD2. Losses at the gene ends were 4 bases for V and 6 bases for J; bases not matched to a gene: 5. CDR1 DFQATT and CDR2 SNEGSKA come from the germline V gene (reference sequence). The CDR3 is made up of 13 amino acids. CDR3 sequence: CSAKAGDANIQYF. The DNA for the CDR3 is TGCAGTGCTAAAGCGGGAGATGCAAACATTCAGTACTTC.

By share, this clonotype ranks as medium-sized (0.01 to 0.1%). The chain combines TRBV7-8 with TRBJ1-2; D unresolved. Germline CDR1 is SGHVS and CDR2 is FQNEAQ. The V end lost 0 bases, the J end lost 4 bases, and 6 bases lay between the germline ends. CDR3 length equals 13 residues. The CDR3, as DNA: TGTGCCAGCAGCTTAGCGGGAGGCTATGGCTACACCTTC. Protein sequence: CASSLAGGYGYTF.

By frequency in the sample, this clonotype is medium-sized. This chain connects TRBV7-8 to TRBJ2-5; weak D call: TRBD2 (5 bases). The CDR3 runs to 12 residues. Germline V CDR1 and CDR2: SGHVS, FQNEAQ. Trimming left V 3 bases short and J 5 bases short, with 7 bases between. Here the CDR3 reads CASSLRRETQYF. The CDR3 nucleotides are TGTGCCAGCAGCTTGAGGAGGGAGACCCAGTACTTC.

By share of the sample, this clonotype is medium-sized. The chain joins TRBV11-1 to TRBJ2-1, with 10 bases aligning to TRBD2. The CDR3 is 14 residues long. The V segment lost 5 bases and the J segment 10 bases; nucleotides outside the gene matches: 8. CDR1 SGHAT and CDR2 FQDESV come from the germline V gene (reference sequence). CDR3 DNA sequence: TGTGCCAGCAGCCCGGGACTAGCGAACGGGGAGCAGTTCTTC. Protein sequence: CASSPGLANGEQFF.

This clonotype was counted at least ten times. The chain joins TRBV7-9 to TRBJ2-7; D remains unclear. V dropped 5 bases and J dropped 1 base, with 9 bases sitting between them. Germline CDR1 and CDR2: SEHNR and FQNEAQ (reference sequence). The CDR3 runs 13 residues. The CDR3 DNA reads as TGTGCCAGCAGCGGCAGGAATTCCTACGAGCAGTACTTC. Amino acid sequence: CASSGRNSYEQYF.

By its share, this clonotype is medium-sized. The chain combines TRBV28 with TRBJ2-3, with D hard to call. Trimming stripped 3 bases from V and 8 bases from J, with 9 bases between. There are 12 residues in the CDR3. Germline V lookup: CDR1 MDHEN, CDR2 SYDVKM. CDR3 in amino acids: CASSFGLGTQYF. CDR3 DNA sequence: TGTGCCAGCAGTTTCGGGCTAGGTACGCAGTATTTT.

This chain joins TRBV3-1 and TRBJ2-5; 12 nucleotides line up with TRBD2. The trim removed 6 bases at V and 7 bases at J, leaving 12 bases unmatched. The CDR3 extends over 16 amino acids. Germline V gene sequence: CDR1 LGHDT, CDR2 YNNKEL (reference sequence). For the CDR3, the DNA is TGTGCCAGCAGACTCCGACTAGCGGGGGCACCAGGGACCCAGTACTTC. This sequence encodes CASRLRLAGAPGTQYF.

By share, this clonotype counts as medium-sized. The chain links TRBV6-5 to TRBJ2-2, with TRBD2 matching 16 bases. This CDR3 contains 16 residues. V trimming: 8 bases; J trimming: 7 bases; junction bases outside the gene matches: 7. Germline V CDR1 and CDR2: MNHEY, SVGAGI. The CDR3 protein is CASLGLAGGPGGELFF. The CDR3 nucleotides read TGTGCCAGCTTGGGACTAGCGGGAGGGCCTGGCGGGGAGCTGTTTTTT.

By sample share, this clonotype is medium-sized (0.01 to 0.1%). CDR3 DNA: TGCGCCAGCAGCTTGGATCCGGATCTCGGGGAGACCCAGTACTTC. This gives the protein CASSLDPDLGETQYF. The chain employs TRBV5-1 and TRBJ2-5; D ambiguous. CDR3 size: 15 residues. Germline-derived CDR1 and CDR2 are SGHRS and YFSETQ. Between the trimmed V and J ends, which lost 0 bases and 5 bases, there was a span of 14 bases.

Ten or more counts support this clonotype. This chain connects TRBV6-6 to TRBJ2-7; D perhaps matches TRBD1 (5 bases). V was clipped by 6 bases and J by 2 bases, with 8 bases between them. The germline V gene encodes CDR1 MNHNY and CDR2 SVGAGI (reference sequence). The CDR3 has 12 residues. The CDR3 here is CASSLRAYEQYF. Here the CDR3 DNA reads TGTGCCAGCAGCCTCAGGGCCTACGAGCAGTACTTC.

This clonotype is labeled medium-sized. The rearrangement uses TRBV6-6 and TRBJ1-1; 10 bases agree with TRBD1. CDR1 is MNHNY and CDR2 is SVGAGI in the germline V gene (reference sequence). With 6 bases clipped from V and 1 base from J, the junction kept 14 bases outside the gene matches. CDR3 length: 18 amino acids. CDR3 residues: CASSSDRGRWVANTEAFF. The CDR3 DNA is TGTGCCAGCAGCTCCGACAGGGGGCGCTGGGTAGCGAACACTGAAGCTTTCTTT.